Listed below are T cell receptor beta chains from one sample, sequenced in a study of brain metastases from non-small cell lung cancer. The repertoire was sequenced with immunoSEQ multiplex PCR; TCRdb's copy has only in-frame clones and lacks some. Of about 2,500 clones listed, around 81% are singletons. The sequenced sample was primary lung tumor tissue. These receptors originate from a donor aged 40 or over with non-small cell lung cancer. Each CDR3 is given with its conserved first and last residue. Each record gives: D gene, J gene, clone size, V gene, CDR3 DNA, CDR3 protein. D genes are given only for firm matches. Expanded clones get a size class; other rows say once, few or many, or leave the size out.

>NA|TRBJ1-1|once|TRBV20-1
TGCAGTGCTAGTCAGCCTCCGGGACACACTGAAGCTTTCTTT
CSASQPPGHTEAFF
>NA|TRBJ2-7|NA|TRBV19
TGTGCCACTATGGACCTAGCCTACGAGCAGTACTTC
CATMDLAYEQYF
>NA|TRBJ2-4|NA|TRBV6-2/TRBV6-3
TGTGCCAGCAGTTACGGAACCCAAAACATTCAGTACTTC
CASSYGTQNIQYF
>NA|TRBJ1-5|NA|TRBV19
TGTGCCAGTAAATCCCTGTCCGCGGGGGGCCCCAATCAGCCCCAGCATTTT
CASKSLSAGGPNQPQHF
>NA|TRBJ1-2|NA|TRBV14
TGTGCCAGCAGCCCCCACAGCGGGCAGGGGTATGGCTACACCTTC
CASSPHSGQGYGYTF
>TRBD1|TRBJ1-2|NA|TRBV20-1
TGCAGTGCTAGTGGTGGGACAGGAGTTGGCTACACCTTC
CSASGGTGVGYTF
>NA|TRBJ1-4|few|TRBV19
TGTGCCAGTAGAACCCTCGGGACCGAAAAACTGTTTTTT
CASRTLGTEKLFF
>TRBD1|TRBJ2-5|NA|TRBV10-1
TGCGCCAGCAGTGGCAGGGGGACGGAGACCCAGTACTTC
CASSGRGTETQYF
>NA|TRBJ2-6|NA|TRBV7-6
TGTGCCAGCAGCTTAGAGCGGACTTCTGGGGCCAACGTCCTGACTTTC
CASSLERTSGANVLTF
>NA|TRBJ2-7|NA|TRBV11-1
TGTGCCAGCAGCCACGGGGACGGCCAACCGATCTACGAGCAGTACTTC
CASSHGDGQPIYEQYF
>TRBD1|TRBJ1-1|NA|TRBV6-2/TRBV6-3
TGTGTCAGCAGTTGGGGACAGGGGGCCACTGAAGCTTTCTTT
CVSSWGQGATEAFF
>NA|TRBJ2-7|NA|TRBV14
TGTGCCAGCAGCCACCATGACAGGAGGTTCTATGAGCAGTACTTC
CASSHHDRRFYEQYF
>NA|TRBJ2-2|NA|TRBV5-4
TGTGCCAGCAGTGAAGGGGCGGAGAACACCGGGGAGCTGTTTTTT
CASSEGAENTGELFF
>NA|TRBJ1-2|NA|TRBV4-1
TGCGCCAGCAGCCCGACTTGGGCGAACTATGGCTACACCTTC
CASSPTWANYGYTF
>NA|TRBJ2-7|NA|TRBV12-3/TRBV12-4
TGTGCCAGCAGTTTAGGTTACAAGCAGTACTTC
CASSLGYKQYF
>NA|TRBJ1-1|NA|TRBV5-5
TGTGCCAGCACCCTCCAGCGCATGAACACTGAAGTTTTCTTT
CASTLQRMNTEVFF
>NA|TRBJ2-2|NA|TRBV4-1
TGCGCCAGCAGCCAAGGTCAGGGAAGGAACACCGGGGAGCTGTTTTTT
CASSQGQGRNTGELFF
>NA|TRBJ1-4|few|TRBV13
TGTGCCAGCAGCCCGGAACAGGGAAAGCATGAAAAACTGTTTTTT
CASSPEQGKHEKLFF